A selection of T cell receptor beta chains follows, all from one sample in a study of blood T cell repertoires in COVID-19. The assay was immunoSEQ multiplex PCR, and TCRdb's table has in-frame clones only and misses some. The sample records 65,000 to 90,000 clones, 79% being singletons. Sequenced sample: peripheral blood. These receptor sequences come from a man aged 55 to 70 with active or convalescent COVID-19. The CDR3 runs from the conserved cysteine through the conserved F or W. A D gene is named only where the DNA matches it firmly. Clone sizes are given selectively: once, few, many, or a class where the clone is expanded.

V: TRBV10-3; D: .; J: TRBJ2-5; size: .; DNA: TGTGCCATCAGTGGGGTGGTAGGAGTGGAGACCCAGTACTTC; CDR3: CAISGVVGVETQYF
V: TRBV9; D: TRBD1; J: TRBJ2-7; size: .; DNA: TGTGCCAGCAGCGGATTAGACAGGGTACAGCAGTACTTC; CDR3: CASSGLDRVQQYF
V: TRBV11-3; D: .; J: TRBJ1-1; size: few; DNA: TGTGCCAGCAGCGCGAAGGTAGGGGCTGAAGCTTTCTTT; CDR3: CASSAKVGAEAFF
V: TRBV30; D: TRBD1; J: TRBJ1-5; size: few; DNA: TGTGCCTGGAGCCGACAGGGAGAGGGGGATCAGCCCCAGCATTTT; CDR3: CAWSRQGEGDQPQHF
V: TRBV6-2/TRBV6-3; D: .; J: TRBJ2-7; size: .; DNA: TGTGCCAGCAGTTACTCGACTAGCTACGAGCAGTACTTC; CDR3: CASSYSTSYEQYF
V: TRBV11-2; D: .; J: TRBJ2-3; size: .; DNA: TGTGCCAGCAGCTTGGTCGTTTGGGGGGATGATACGCAGTATTTT; CDR3: CASSLVVWGDDTQYF
V: TRBV11-1; D: .; J: TRBJ2-7; size: .; DNA: TGTGCCAGCAGCTCACACGTCTACGAGCAGTACTTC; CDR3: CASSSHVYEQYF
V: TRBV5-4; D: .; J: TRBJ2-5; size: .; DNA: TGTGCCAGCAGCTTTCGACAGTCCAGAGAGACCCAGTACTTC; CDR3: CASSFRQSRETQYF
V: TRBV10-3; D: TRBD1; J: TRBJ2-7; size: .; DNA: TGTGCCATCAGTGACGTTGGCAGGGGGCCCTTCTACGAGCAGTACTTC; CDR3: CAISDVGRGPFYEQYF
V: TRBV7-6; D: .; J: TRBJ1-1; size: few; DNA: TGTGCCAGCGGTAAGGGGATGAACACTGAAGCTTTCTTT; CDR3: CASGKGMNTEAFF
V: TRBV7-2; D: TRBD1; J: TRBJ1-2; size: .; DNA: TGTGCCAGCAGCTTTGGACAGGGGCAACACACCTTC; CDR3: CASSFGQGQHTF
V: TRBV9; D: .; J: TRBJ1-1; size: .; DNA: TGTGCCAGCAGCGTAGGCCCAGACACTGAAGCTTTCTTT; CDR3: CASSVGPDTEAFF
V: TRBV6-5; D: TRBD1; J: TRBJ1-5; size: .; DNA: TGTGCCAGCACCCCAGGGGGGCCCCAGCATTTT; CDR3: CASTPGGPQHF
V: TRBV7-8; D: .; J: TRBJ2-2; size: .; DNA: TGTGCCAGCAGCCCAACCTTGCGGGGGAACACCGGGGAGCTGTTTTTT; CDR3: CASSPTLRGNTGELFF
V: TRBV10-3; D: .; J: TRBJ1-5; size: .; DNA: TGTGCCATCAGAGGCGACCGCGGTCAGCCCCAGCATTTT; CDR3: CAIRGDRGQPQHF
V: TRBV19; D: .; J: TRBJ2-3; size: .; DNA: TGTGCCAGTAGGAAACAGGTCACAGATACGCAGTATTTT; CDR3: CASRKQVTDTQYF
V: TRBV11-2; D: TRBD2; J: TRBJ2-4; size: few; DNA: TGTGCCAGCAGCCCTCGACTAGCGGGGGGAGTAGCCAAAAACATTCAGTACTTC; CDR3: CASSPRLAGGVAKNIQYF
V: TRBV12-3/TRBV12-4; D: .; J: TRBJ2-5; size: .; DNA: TGTGCCAGCAGCCGTCTGACAGAAGAGACCCAGTACTTC; CDR3: CASSRLTEETQYF
V: TRBV7-9; D: TRBD1; J: TRBJ2-7; size: .; DNA: TGTGCCAGCAGCCGGGACAGCAACTACGAGCAGTACTTC; CDR3: CASSRDSNYEQYF
V: TRBV10-2; D: TRBD1; J: TRBJ1-4; size: .; DNA: TGCGCCAGCAGACAGGGGGCGGGTAATGAAAAACTGTTTTTT; CDR3: CASRQGAGNEKLFF
V: TRBV3-1/TRBV3-2; D: TRBD1; J: TRBJ2-3; size: .; DNA: TGTGCCAGCAGCCTCCGACAGGGTTGGAGCACAGATACGCAGTATTTT; CDR3: CASSLRQGWSTDTQYF
V: TRBV30; D: .; J: TRBJ2-1; size: .; DNA: TGTGCCTTCCTCCGGGACACCTACAATGAGCAGTTCTTC; CDR3: CAFLRDTYNEQFF
V: TRBV6-5; D: .; J: TRBJ2-7; size: .; DNA: TGTGCCAGCAGTAGGCCAGGGGAGCCCTACGAGCAGTACTTC; CDR3: CASSRPGEPYEQYF
V: TRBV19; D: .; J: TRBJ1-5; size: .; DNA: TGTGCCAGTAGTATAGACCGAGACTATAGCAATCAGCCCCAGCATTTT; CDR3: CASSIDRDYSNQPQHF
V: TRBV10-3; D: TRBD1; J: TRBJ1-6; size: once; DNA: TGTGCCATCAGTGAGTCCCCGCAGGGGGATAATTCACCCCTCCACTTT; CDR3: CAISESPQGDNSPLHF
V: TRBV10-3; D: .; J: TRBJ1-1; size: once; DNA: TGTGCCATCAGTGAGCCCCCAGGGACTGAAGCTTTCTTT; CDR3: CAISEPPGTEAFF
V: TRBV7-9; D: TRBD1; J: TRBJ1-6; size: .; DNA: TGTGCCAGCAGCTTAGAACAGGGGAATTCACCCCTCCACTTT; CDR3: CASSLEQGNSPLHF
V: TRBV10-2; D: .; J: TRBJ2-5; size: .; DNA: TGCGCCAGCAGTCCCGGCGGGGCTGGGGGACTGTACTTC; CDR3: CASSPGGAGGLYF
V: TRBV28; D: TRBD1; J: TRBJ1-5; size: once; DNA: TGTGCCAGCAGTTTAATTCTAAACAGGGGGCCAGGCAATCAGCCCCAGCATTTT; CDR3: CASSLILNRGPGNQPQHF
V: TRBV18; D: .; J: TRBJ2-3; size: .; DNA: TGTGCCAGCTCACCTGGGAGTGCGGGGCATACAGATACGCAGTATTTT; CDR3: CASSPGSAGHTDTQYF
V: TRBV7-2; D: .; J: TRBJ2-5; size: .; DNA: TGTGCCAGCAGCTCAATGGCGGGCCGAGAGACCCAGTACTTC; CDR3: CASSSMAGRETQYF
V: TRBV10-1; D: TRBD1; J: TRBJ1-3; size: .; DNA: TGCGCCAGCAGTGAAGGTTCGGGACAGTCCGTGAACACCATATATTTT; CDR3: CASSEGSGQSVNTIYF
V: TRBV27; D: TRBD1; J: TRBJ1-6; size: .; DNA: TGTGCCAGCAGTCCCTCCCGGGGACAGATAATCAATTCACCCCTCCACTTT; CDR3: CASSPSRGQIINSPLHF
V: TRBV5-1; D: .; J: TRBJ2-2; size: .; DNA: TGCGCCAGCAGATTAGGTGCAGGGGACACCGGGGAGCTGTTTTTT; CDR3: CASRLGAGDTGELFF
V: TRBV5-6; D: TRBD1; J: TRBJ2-5; size: .; DNA: TGTGCCAGCAGCCCGACAGGGTCAGAGACCCAGTACTTC; CDR3: CASSPTGSETQYF
V: TRBV9; D: .; J: TRBJ1-1; size: .; DNA: TGTGCCAGCAGCGTAGGAGTCGTTGGCACTGAAGCTTTCTTT; CDR3: CASSVGVVGTEAFF